The 28 T cell receptor beta chains reported below all come from one sample, sequenced in a study of a mutant IDH1 vaccine in newly diagnosed glioma. The antigens these receptors bind are not known. Specified time point: week 11, during vaccination. The study gave 300 ug of mutant IDH1 20-mer peptide per vaccine dose, with topical imiquimod. Profiling relied on immunoSEQ multiplex PCR, and the TCRdb table lists in-frame clones only, not all of them. Of roughly 120,000 clones in the sample, about 90% were seen once. The starting material was PBMCs, obtained from a glioma patient whose treatment included an IDH1 peptide vaccine. Receptor source: a woman between 45 and 65 years old with glioma.

The chain is built from TRBV7-3 and TRBJ2-3, with 11 positions matching TRBD2. This CDR3 comprises 17 residues. J was trimmed by 0 bases and V by 1 base; bases with no gene match: 3. The V gene's germline CDR1 is SGHTA and CDR2 FQGTGA. CDR3 residues: CASSLRLAGGSTDTQYF. CDR3 nucleotides: TGTGCCAGCAGCTTAAGGCTAGCGGGAGGTAGCACAGATACGCAGTATTTT.

V and J are TRBV7-9 and TRBJ1-1; 7 bases match TRBD1. The V gene end was trimmed by 0 bases and the J gene end by 8 bases; junction bases not matched to a gene: 6. The germline gives CDR1 SEHNR, CDR2 FQNEAQ (reference sequence). CDR3 length: 14 residues. Here the CDR3 DNA reads TGTGCCAGCAGCTTAGCAGGGGGACAGCCCGAAGCTTTCTTT. It is translated as CASSLAGGQPEAFF. The full variable domain, its missing parts supplied by reference TRBV7-9 and TRBJ1-1, is DTGVSQNPRHKITKRGQNVTFRCDPISEHNRLYWYRQTLGQGPEFLTYFQNEAQLEKSRLLSDRFSAERPKGSFSTLEIQRTEQGDSAMYLCASSLAGGQPEAFFGQGTRLTVV.

The chain employs TRBV5-1 and TRBJ2-1; TRBD1 matches at 8 bases. The ends lost 4 bases at V and 9 bases at J; junction bases unmatched: 9. Germline lookup yields CDR1 SGHRS and CDR2 YFSETQ. CDR3 size: 14 residues. CDR3 sequence (DNA): TGCGCCAGCAGCAAGACAGGGGCCAAGGGTGAGCAGTTCTTC. It codes for CASSKTGAKGEQFF.

The chain uses TRBV29-1 and TRBJ2-1; 7 bases agree with TRBD2. Germline CDR1 and CDR2: SQVTM and ANQGSEA. There are 15 residues in the CDR3. J lost 0 bases, V lost 1 base, and 3 bases had no gene match. The CDR3 DNA sequence: TGCAGCGTTGAAGGACTAGCTCACTCCTACAATGAGCAGTTCTTC. It translates to CSVEGLAHSYNEQFF.

This clone was recorded once. The chain combines TRBV21-1 with TRBJ2-7; TRBD1 reflects the table's D call only, with no check against the DNA. TRBV21-1 is labeled a pseudogene. The CDR3 loop spans 14 amino acids. The CDR3 DNA reads TGTGCCAGCAGTGGACAGTGGAGCTCCTACGAGCAGTACTTC. Translation: CASSGQWSSYEQYF.

This chain uses TRBV5-6 with TRBJ2-3; unclear D gene. This CDR3 spans 11 amino acids. From germline, CDR1 is SGHDT and CDR2 YYEEEE. The V end was cut by 3 bases, the J end by 4 bases, with 3 bases between. The CDR3 reads CASSSADTQYF. CDR3 DNA sequence: TGTGCCAGCAGCTCAGCAGATACGCAGTATTTT.

The chain uses TRBV30 and TRBJ1-2; D may be TRBD1 (5 bases). Germline assignment: CDR1 GTSNPN and CDR2 SVGIG (reference sequence). The ends were cut back, 8 bases at V and 4 bases at J, with 20 bases in the middle. The CDR3 length is 14 residues. The CDR3 sequence is CAAPGGDLLYGYTF. CDR3 bases: TGTGCCGCCCCTGGGGGGGACTTACTCTATGGCTACACCTTC.

The gene calls are TRBV5-1 and TRBJ1-1, with 9 bases aligning to TRBD1. Germline values: CDR1 SGHRS, CDR2 YFSETQ. The CDR3 sequence is 16 residues long. V dropped 4 bases and J dropped 0; count of bases not matched to a gene: 7. This chain's CDR3 is CASSADRGAMNTEAFF. For the CDR3, the DNA is TGCGCCAGCAGCGCCGACAGGGGGGCCATGAACACTGAAGCTTTCTTT.

CDR3 coding DNA: TGCGCCAGCAGGGGCGCCAACCCAGATACGCAGTATTTT. This sequence encodes CASRGANPDTQYF. This sequence joins TRBV5-1 and TRBJ2-3; the D is unclear. The CDR3 has 13 amino acids. The V gene's germline CDR1 is SGHRS and CDR2 YFSETQ. Trimming removed 5 bases from V and 4 bases from J, with 11 bases in between.

The chain couples TRBV19 to TRBJ1-1; tentatively, D is TRBD1 (6 bases). The CDR3 runs to 13 residues. Looked up from germline, CDR1 is LNHDA and CDR2 is SQIVND (reference sequence). With 7 bases removed from V and 3 bases from J, the gap between germline ends came to 12 bases. The CDR3 reads CASILRGDTEAFF. In DNA, the CDR3 is TGTGCCAGTATCCTCAGGGGTGACACTGAAGCTTTCTTT.

The chain links TRBV5-3 to TRBJ1-5; D gene uncertain. TRBV5-3 is an open reading frame, and its role is uncertain. CDR3 length equals 14 residues. V was shortened by 8 bases and J by 3 bases, with 15 bases between the two germline ends. CDR3 sequence (DNA): TGTGCCAGCAATCAGCGGGAGTCCAATCAGCCCCAGCATTTT. It encodes CASNQRESNQPQHF.

The rearrangement joins TRBV28 to TRBJ2-7; 9 bases match TRBD1. This CDR3 spans 15 amino acids. The germline V gene encodes CDR1 MDHEN and CDR2 SYDVKM. J lost 6 bases, V lost 3 bases, and 9 bases had no gene match. The CDR3 here is CASSLRSQGAREQYF. The CDR3 nucleotides are TGTGCCAGCAGTTTGCGGTCACAGGGGGCGCGCGAGCAGTACTTC. Full variable domain (remainder filled in from reference TRBV28 and TRBJ2-7): DVKVTQSSRYLVKRTGEKVFLECVQDMDHENMFWYRQDPGLGLRLIYFSYDVKMKEKGDIPEGYSVSREKKERFSLILESASTNQTSMYLCASSLRSQGAREQYFGPGTRLTVT.

The chain has TRBV28 and TRBJ2-5; possible D gene TRBD1, 5 bases. The V and J ends lost 4 bases and 3 bases respectively, with 12 bases between them. Germline V gives CDR1 MDHEN, CDR2 SYDVKM. The CDR3 spans 14 residues. The CDR3 reads CASSSTQGKETQYF. The CDR3 DNA reads as TGTGCCAGCAGTTCGACTCAGGGAAAAGAGACCCAGTACTTC.

V usage is TRBV6-1 and J usage is TRBJ1-2, with 8 bases lining up with TRBD1. The V and J ends lost 4 bases and 0 bases, in that order; junction bases with no gene match: 10. CDR1 is MNHNS, CDR2 SASEGT, per germline. The CDR3 covers 17 residues. This CDR3 reads CASSAMDRVKANYGYTF. In DNA form, the CDR3 reads TGTGCCAGCAGTGCAATGGACAGGGTCAAAGCTAACTATGGCTACACCTTC.

The table lists this clone with a few counts. The chain employs TRBV5-1 and TRBJ1-6; D is uncertain. The CDR3 is 15 amino acids. V was cut by 0 bases and J by 8 bases, with 12 bases left in between. The germline gives CDR1 SGHRS, CDR2 YFSETQ. The CDR3: CASSLDGEAYSPLHF. DNA of the CDR3: TGCGCCAGCAGCTTGGATGGAGAGGCTTATTCACCCCTCCACTTT.

The table lists this clone with a count of one. The chain has TRBV5-8 and TRBJ2-7; 8 bases line up with TRBD1. CDR3 size: 14 residues. Trimming at V came to 4 bases and at J to 7 bases, leaving 10 bases not matched to a gene. Germline assignment: CDR1 SGHTS and CDR2 YDEGEE. CDR3: CASSITQGAREQYF. The CDR3 nucleotides are TGTGCCAGCAGCATCACTCAGGGGGCTCGGGAGCAGTACTTC.

This clone was detected once. The rearrangement joins TRBV4-2 to TRBJ2-7, with TRBD1 matching 10 bases. The CDR3 has 18 amino acids. Germline V gene data show CDR1 as LGHNA and CDR2 as YNFKEQ. V lost 0 bases and J lost 2; bases outside the gene matches: 10. The DNA of the CDR3 is TGTGCCAGCAGCCAAGACTCTCTGACAGGGGGCATACCCTACGAGCAGTACTTC. Its translation is CASSQDSLTGGIPYEQYF.

This chain links TRBV19 with TRBJ2-1, with 8 nucleotides matching TRBD1. V lost 0 bases and J lost 6; bases outside the gene matches: 1. Germline V gives CDR1 LNHDA, CDR2 SQIVND (reference sequence). This CDR3 comprises 14 residues. The CDR3 DNA is TGTGCCAGTAGTATAGAGGACAGGGCCAATGAGCAGTTCTTC. Protein sequence: CASSIEDRANEQFF.

The chain recombines TRBV9 with TRBJ2-3, with 8 bases lining up with TRBD2. The CDR3 has 16 residues. Germline loops: CDR1 SGDLS, CDR2 YYNGEE. Trimming removed 0 bases from V and 0 bases from J; junction bases left unmatched: 3. CDR3 sequence (DNA): TGTGCCAGCAGCGTAGGACTAGCGCGTAGCACAGATACGCAGTATTTT. This gives the protein CASSVGLARSTDTQYF.

The V call is TRBV15, the J call TRBJ2-5; 11 nucleotides line up with TRBD2. J was trimmed by 3 bases and V by 2 bases; bases with no gene match: 2. The CDR3 length is 15 residues. Germline assignment: CDR1 LNHNV and CDR2 YYDKDF (reference sequence). The CDR3 spells CATSRSGLAEETQYF. DNA of the CDR3: TGTGCCACCAGCAGATCGGGACTAGCGGAAGAGACCCAGTACTTC.

The V and J genes are TRBV19 and TRBJ2-6; D is unclear. Trimming took 9 bases from V and 0 from J, leaving 12 bases between them. Germline loops: CDR1 LNHDA, CDR2 SQIVND (reference sequence). This CDR3 has 15 amino acids. The CDR3 region has the DNA TGTGCCAGCCGGGCCGATTACTCTGGGGCCAACGTCCTGACTTTC. Its protein product is CASRADYSGANVLTF.

The chain links TRBV4-1 to TRBJ2-7; 8 bases agree with TRBD2. V dropped 0 bases and J dropped 6; count of bases not matched to a gene: 10. The CDR3 extends over 16 amino acids. Germline lookup yields CDR1 MGHRA and CDR2 YSYEKL. Here the CDR3 reads CASSQDSSKRESEQYF. In DNA, the CDR3 is TGCGCCAGCAGCCAAGATAGTTCTAAGCGGGAGAGCGAGCAGTACTTC.

Here the CDR3 reads CASSAPRGVYGNSPLHF. The CDR3 DNA follows: TGTGCCAGCAGTGCCCCGCGGGGGGTATATGGTAATTCACCCCTCCACTTT. The rearrangement links TRBV28 to TRBJ1-6, with a possible D match to TRBD1 (5 bases). Germline V gene sequence: CDR1 MDHEN, CDR2 SYDVKM. The V gene lost 5 bases and the J gene lost 6 bases, with 20 bases spanning the gap. This CDR3 has 17 amino acids.

The DNA for the CDR3 is TGTGCCAGCAGCTCCGTCAATGGAGAGCAGTACTTC. Protein product: CASSSVNGEQYF. This sequence joins TRBV7-8 and TRBJ2-7; D is undetermined. CDR1 and CDR2 (germline): SGHVS, FQNEAQ. Trimming removed 4 bases at V and 7 bases at J, with 11 bases between. The length of the CDR3 is 12 residues.

The chain links TRBV2 to TRBJ2-7; D may be TRBD1 or TRBD2 (5 bases each). Germline CDR1 and CDR2: SNHLY and FYNNEI. This CDR3 comprises 14 residues. The V end was cut by 6 bases, the J end by 4 bases, with 16 bases between. Here the CDR3 reads CASRGTSAGYEQYF. The DNA for the CDR3 is TGTGCCAGCAGGGGGACCAGCGCGGGTTACGAGCAGTACTTC.

This clone has just one count. The chain joins TRBV29-1 to TRBJ2-1; the D gene is possibly TRBD1 (5 bases). Looked up from germline, CDR1 is SQVTM and CDR2 is ANQGSEA. Trimming removed 1 base at V and 6 bases at J, with 13 bases between. This CDR3 has 14 residues. The CDR3 loop is CSVEGEGVANEQFF. The CDR3 DNA reads TGCAGCGTTGAAGGGGAAGGGGTGGCCAATGAGCAGTTCTTC.

This clone appeared once. For the CDR3, the DNA is TGTGCTAGTGGTTTGGAGGGGAACACTGAAGCTTTCTTT. Amino acids: CASGLEGNTEAFF. This chain uses TRBV12-5 with TRBJ1-1; D gene ambiguous. The CDR3 consists of 13 residues. V shed 1 base and J shed 1 base, with 4 bases lying between them. Germline V gene sequence: CDR1 LGHNT, CDR2 FRNRAP.

The chain links TRBV30 to TRBJ2-1, with TRBD1 matching over 8 bases. The junction had 10 bases not matched to a gene; V was cut back by 0 bases and J by 9 bases. The CDR3 loop spans 15 amino acids. Germline CDR1 is GTSNPN and CDR2 is SVGIG (reference sequence). The CDR3 is CAWSVPSGGSTEQFF. The DNA of the CDR3 is TGTGCCTGGAGTGTACCGTCAGGGGGCTCGACTGAGCAGTTCTTC.